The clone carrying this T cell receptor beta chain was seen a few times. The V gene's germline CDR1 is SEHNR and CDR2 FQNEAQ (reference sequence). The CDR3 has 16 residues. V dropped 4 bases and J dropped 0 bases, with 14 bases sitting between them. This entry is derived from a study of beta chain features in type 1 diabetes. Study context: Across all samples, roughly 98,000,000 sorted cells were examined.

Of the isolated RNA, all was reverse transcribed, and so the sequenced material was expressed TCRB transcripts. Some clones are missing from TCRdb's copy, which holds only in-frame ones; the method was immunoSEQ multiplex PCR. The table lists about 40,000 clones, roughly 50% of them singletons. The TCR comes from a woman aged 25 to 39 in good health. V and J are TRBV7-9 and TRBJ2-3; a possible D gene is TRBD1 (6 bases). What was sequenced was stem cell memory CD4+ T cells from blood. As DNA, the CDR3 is TGTGCCAGCAGCTACCTACAGGGCCCAAGCACAGATACGCAGTATTTT. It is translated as CASSYLQGPSTDTQYF.